This TCR beta chain derives from a study of cytomegalovirus exposure and HLA in healthy donors. About the study: When fewer than 400 donors were genotyped, roughly 82% of them were found to fall in the Caucasian-associated ancestry cluster. Study-wide results and caveats: Certain sequence variants were highly shared and formed a cluster, and this cluster was likely a sequencing artifact. Researchers catalogued about 150 TCR beta chains as cytomegalovirus-associated. One variant, a missense change in DCLRE1C, was linked in a later analysis to TCR beta V- and J-gene trimming.

Worth noting for this clone: Its target is not known. The sample contains more than one DNA sequence encoding this CDR3.

The V end was cut by 0 bases, the J end by 4 bases, with 9 bases between. CDR1 MNHEY and CDR2 SMNVEV come from the germline V gene (reference sequence). The CDR3 has 14 residues. The PCR had 60 Vbeta and 13 Jbeta primers. The repertoire was sequenced with immunoSEQ multiplex PCR; TCRdb's copy has only in-frame clones and lacks some. This table holds some 210,000 clones, roughly four fifths found once. This rearrangement joins TRBV27 to TRBJ1-2; D possibly corresponds to TRBD1 (6 bases). The sequence derives from a woman between 25 and 40 years old in good health and CMV-seropositive. Material: PBMCs. CDR3 DNA sequence: TGTGCCAGCAGTTTATCACCAGGGGTCTATGGCTACACCTTC. This gives the protein CASSLSPGVYGYTF.